The source of this T cell receptor beta chain is a study of PD-L1 blockade in urothelial cancer. As for the study in general: Patients had received 0 to 3 prior chemotherapy regimens. Analyzed time points were 3 weeks (second dose) and 6 weeks after therapy began.

V dropped 0 bases and J dropped 6; count of bases not matched to a gene: 7. The CDR3 is 16 residues long. CDR1 and CDR2 from the germline V gene are MGHRA and YSYEKL. Measured with immunoSEQ multiplex PCR; TCRdb has only the in-frame clones, and not every one. The sample lists around 120,000 clones, around 89% occurring once. Time point reported: peripheral blood 6 weeks after treatment start. This TCR was recovered from a man in his 60s with urothelial cancer. This chain connects TRBV4-1 to TRBJ2-1; 8 positions match TRBD2. Here the sequenced sample was PBMCs, taken around atezolizumab (anti-PD-L1) treatment. The chain's CDR3 is CASSQDLAGGGNEQFF. CDR3 nucleotide sequence: TGCGCCAGCAGCCAAGATTTGGCGGGAGGTGGCAATGAGCAGTTCTTC.